Listed below are T cell receptor beta chains from one sample, sequenced in a study of spatial heterogeneity in lung cancer. One entry per CDR3 protein, called by TCRdb with MiXCR from the 5' RACE reads. The data contain 22,000 or so distinct CDR3 sequences, about 5% of them singletons. Sequencing used PBMCs, obtained at surgery. These receptors were collected from a male donor with early-stage non-small cell lung cancer. Both conserved end residues are part of each CDR3. Fields, in order: J gene, D gene, clone size, V gene, CDR3 protein, CDR3 DNA. The D gene is left open where the match is weak. Clone size is shown for a subset of rows, as once, few, many or a class of expanded clone.

>TRBJ2-2|-|many|TRBV11-1
CASSLYGNTNTGELFF
TGTGCCAGCAGCTTATATGGCAACACGAACACCGGGGAGCTGTTTTTT
>TRBJ1-1|-|many|TRBV6-2/TRBV6-3
CASSTLTRGVNTEAFF
TGTGCCAGCAGTACCCTTACTCGGGGGGTGAACACTGAAGCTTTCTTT
>TRBJ2-1|-|many|TRBV18
CASSPQVGANEQFF
TGTGCCAGCTCACCACAGGTAGGGGCGAATGAGCAGTTCTTC
>TRBJ2-3|-|many|TRBV29-1
CSAGTRGQSDTQYF
TGCAGCGCCGGAACGAGAGGGCAATCAGATACGCAGTATTTT
>TRBJ2-5|TRBD2|many|TRBV2
CASTPTSGRRETQYF
TGTGCCAGTACTCCGACTAGCGGGAGACGAGAGACCCAGTACTTC
>TRBJ2-5|-|-|TRBV6-2/TRBV6-3
CASTYYPGETQYF
TGTGCCAGCACCTACTACCCCGGGGAGACCCAGTACTTC
>TRBJ2-1|TRBD2|many|TRBV19
CASSRRGGGSYNEQFF
TGTGCCAGTAGTCGAAGAGGCGGGGGTTCCTACAATGAGCAGTTCTTC
>TRBJ1-4|TRBD1|many|TRBV9
CASSGRDRDEKLFF
TGTGCCAGCAGCGGAAGGGACAGGGATGAAAAACTGTTTTTT
>TRBJ2-5|TRBD1|many|TRBV2
CASTSRTGGRETQYF
TGTGCCAGCACCTCCCGGACAGGGGGCAGAGAGACCCAGTACTTC
>TRBJ1-2|-|many|TRBV20-1
CSARVAGPYGYTF
TGCAGTGCTAGAGTGGCGGGTCCCTATGGCTACACCTTC
>TRBJ1-5|-|many|TRBV5-1
CASSSGGGNQPQHF
TGCGCCAGCAGCTCGGGAGGGGGCAATCAGCCCCAGCATTTT
>TRBJ2-7|TRBD2|many|TRBV27
CATSLGRGGPSEQYF
TGTGCCACCTCTTTGGGGAGGGGAGGTCCCTCCGAGCAGTACTTC
>TRBJ2-6|-|many|TRBV4-1
CASSEDSLRSGANVLTF
TGCGCCAGCAGCGAAGACAGTCTCCGCTCTGGGGCCAACGTCCTGACTTTC
>TRBJ2-4|-|medium-sized|TRBV6-2/TRBV6-3
CASSYDRSIAKNIQYF
TGTGCCAGCAGTTATGACAGAAGTATAGCCAAAAACATTCAGTACTTC
>TRBJ2-7|-|many|TRBV12-3/TRBV12-4
CASSLGDRSTYEQYF
TGTGCCAGCAGTTTAGGTGACAGGTCCACCTACGAGCAGTACTTC
>TRBJ1-5|TRBD1|many|TRBV19
CASNRDRGNQPQHF
TGTGCCAGTAACCGGGACAGGGGTAATCAGCCCCAGCATTTT
>TRBJ1-1|-|many|TRBV2
CASSGDQGSNTEAFF
TGTGCCAGCAGTGGGGACCAAGGATCAAACACTGAAGCTTTCTTT
>TRBJ1-5|TRBD1|many|TRBV7-2
CASSLEIQGADSNQPQHF
TGTGCCAGCAGCTTAGAAATCCAGGGGGCTGATAGCAATCAGCCCCAGCATTTT
>TRBJ1-6|-|-|TRBV6-5
CAVRLGGLHNSPLHF
TGTGCCGTGAGACTCGGGGGCCTGCATAATTCACCCCTCCACTTT
>TRBJ2-3|TRBD2|-|TRBV19
CASSIAGLAGAGSTDTQYF
TGTGCCAGTAGTATAGCGGGACTAGCGGGGGCCGGAAGCACAGATACGCAGTATTTT
>TRBJ1-2|-|many|TRBV19
CASSPGAPDRYGYTF
TGTGCCAGTAGTCCCGGGGCCCCCGACCGCTATGGCTACACCTTC
>TRBJ2-1|TRBD2|many|TRBV6-5
CASSGGDSFYNEQFF
TGTGCCAGCAGTGGGGGGGACTCCTTTTACAATGAGCAGTTCTTC
>TRBJ2-7|TRBD2|many|TRBV24-1
CARGEAGRAEQYF
TGTGCCAGGGGAGAAGCGGGGCGGGCCGAGCAGTACTTC
>TRBJ2-1|-|few|TRBV19
CASSTTGSLEQFF
TGTGCCAGTAGTACCACCGGGAGTTTGGAGCAGTTCTTC
>TRBJ2-6|TRBD1|-|TRBV19
CASRQTGAGANVLTF
TGTGCCAGTAGACAGACAGGGGCTGGGGCCAACGTCCTGACTTTC
>TRBJ2-1|-|-|TRBV12-3/TRBV12-4
CASNQGGAIYNEQFF
TGTGCCAGCAACCAAGGGGGGGCTATCTACAATGAGCAGTTCTTC
>TRBJ1-2|TRBD1|many|TRBV18
CASSQGQEGYTF
TGTGCCAGCTCACAGGGACAGGAGGGCTACACCTTC
>TRBJ1-6|-|many|TRBV25-1
CASGVGGSRSPLHF
TGTGCCAGCGGGGTTGGGGGAAGTAGATCACCCCTCCACTTT